Listed below are T cell receptor beta chains from one sample, sequenced in a study of blood T cells in healthy people across ages. TCRdb re-analysed the 5' RACE reads in MiXCR, keeping a single row per CDR3 protein. Seen here are about 1.4 million distinct CDR3 sequences, roughly 64% observed once, and the top ten hold roughly 7%. The sequenced sample consisted of blood. These TCRs come from a man in his late teens or twenties in good health. Both conserved end residues are part of each CDR3. Each record gives: J gene, D gene, clone size, V gene, CDR3 DNA, CDR3 protein. The D gene is left open where the match is weak. Some rows have no size entry. The others give once, few or many, or a class for an expanded clone.

>TRBJ2-7|TRBD1|-|TRBV7-8
TGTGCCAGCAGCCTAAATCCGGGACAGGGGGATTACGAGCAGTACTTC
CASSLNPGQGDYEQYF
>TRBJ2-6|-|-|TRBV6-5
TGTGCCAGCAGTTACGGGGGCAACTCTGGGGCCAACGTCCTGACTTTC
CASSYGGNSGANVLTF
>TRBJ1-1|-|-|TRBV7-2
TGTGCCAGCAACGGGGGGGCCCTGAACACTGAAGCTTTCTTT
CASNGGALNTEAFF
>TRBJ2-1|-|-|TRBV28
TGTGCCAGCAGCTCGGGACATAGCTACAATGAGCAGTTCTTC
CASSSGHSYNEQFF
>TRBJ2-7|TRBD1|-|TRBV27
TGTGCCAGCAGTCCACCGACAGGGGTGAAATGGGACAATGAGCAGTACTTC
CASSPPTGVKWDNEQYF
>TRBJ2-5|TRBD2|-|TRBV7-2
TGTGCTAATGGGACTACCTCCTACGAGCGGTACTTC
CANGTTSYERYF
>TRBJ2-7|-|once|TRBV27
TGTGCCAGCAGTTTTAGGAGGAGCTACGAGCAGTACTTC
CASSFRRSYEQYF
>TRBJ2-5|TRBD2|-|TRBV7-7
TGTGCCAGCAGCTTCGGACTAGCTGGGGAAGAGACCCAGTACTTC
CASSFGLAGEETQYF
>TRBJ1-5|-|few|TRBV18
TGTGCCAGCTCACCAACAATGGGGCAGCCCCAGCATTTT
CASSPTMGQPQHF
>TRBJ2-1|TRBD2|-|TRBV7-2
TGTGCCAGCAGCTTAGCAGGGCAGGCGGGAGGCGGTGACTACAATGAGCAGTTCTTC
CASSLAGQAGGGDYNEQFF
>TRBJ2-7|-|once|TRBV7-9
TGTGCCAGCAGCCCTTCGAAGGGTGTTTACAATGAGCAGTACTTC
CASSPSKGVYNEQYF
>TRBJ2-5|TRBD1|-|TRBV20-1
TGCAGTGCCAATACAGGGGCCTGGGAGACCCAGTACTTC
CSANTGAWETQYF
>TRBJ2-1|TRBD2|-|TRBV20-1
TGCAGTGCTAGAGTGCGACTAGCGGGAGGTAGGAACAATGAGCAGTTCTTC
CSARVRLAGGRNNEQFF
>TRBJ2-1|TRBD2|-|TRBV10-3
TGTGCCATCAGTGAGTCAAGAGCGGGGGTTAGGGATGAGCAGTTCTTC
CAISESRAGVRDEQFF
>TRBJ2-7|-|-|TRBV4-1
TGCGCCAGCAGCCAAGTGATGGGCTACGAGCAGTACTTC
CASSQVMGYEQYF
>TRBJ2-3|TRBD2|-|TRBV7-2
TGTGCCAGCAGCTGGGGACTAGCGGGGGGGCCGAACACAGATACGCAGTATTTT
CASSWGLAGGPNTDTQYF
>TRBJ2-7|-|-|TRBV2
TGTGCCAGCAGTGGGGGCCGAACAAGTTCCAAAGAGCAGTACTTC
CASSGGRTSSKEQYF
>TRBJ2-7|-|few|TRBV20-1
TGCAGTGCTCATAGGCCCGGATCCTACGAGCAGTACTTC
CSAHRPGSYEQYF
>TRBJ2-7|TRBD2|-|TRBV12-5
TGTGCTAGTGGCACCCTAAGACTAGCGGGGGGGCTCAACGAGCAGTACTTC
CASGTLRLAGGLNEQYF
>TRBJ1-4|-|-|TRBV7-9
TGTGCCAGCAGCCAACCTGGGTCTGTTGAAAAACTGTTTTTT
CASSQPGSVEKLFF
>TRBJ1-5|-|-|TRBV5-1
TGCGCCAGCAGCATCGGACTAAGCAATCAGCCCCAGCATTTT
CASSIGLSNQPQHF
>TRBJ1-1|-|-|TRBV5-1
TGCGCCAGCAGAAGTATCAGGGGCACTGAAGCTTTCTTT
CASRSIRGTEAFF
>TRBJ1-2|-|-|TRBV6-2/TRBV6-3
TGTGCCAGCAGTGCTACCTCGGGACGAACTGGAGGCTACACCTTC
CASSATSGRTGGYTF
>TRBJ2-1|-|-|TRBV28
TGTGCCAGCGGCAGACAGTTCTACAATGAGCAGTTCTTC
CASGRQFYNEQFF
>TRBJ2-7|-|-|TRBV6-5
TGTGCCAGCAGTTACTCGGGTAGCGGCTACGAGCAGTACTTC
CASSYSGSGYEQYF
>TRBJ2-1|-|-|TRBV9
TGTGCCAGCAGCGTAGCGGAAGGGAACTACAATGAGCAGTTCTTC
CASSVAEGNYNEQFF
>TRBJ2-7|-|once|TRBV3-1
TGTGCCAGCAGCGCCGCAGGGAGCCCCTACGAGCAGTACTTC
CASSAAGSPYEQYF
>TRBJ1-2|TRBD1|-|TRBV24-1
TGTGCCACCAGTGATTCGGACAGGCTAGAAGGCTACACCTTC
CATSDSDRLEGYTF
>TRBJ1-2|-|-|TRBV29-1
TGCAGCGTTGAAGATCCACAGGGAACTAACTATGGCTACACCTTC
CSVEDPQGTNYGYTF
>TRBJ2-4|-|-|TRBV6-2/TRBV6-3
TGTGCCAGCACGGGGACGGGGACCAAAAACATTCAGTACTTC
CASTGTGTKNIQYF
>TRBJ2-3|TRBD2|-|TRBV20-1
TGCAGTGCCGATAATAGCGGGGCGAGCACAGATACGCAGTATTTT
CSADNSGASTDTQYF
>TRBJ2-7|-|-|TRBV6-2/TRBV6-3
TGTGCCAGCAGTTATGCCAGTTTATCCTACGAGCAGTACTTC
CASSYASLSYEQYF
>TRBJ2-3|TRBD2|-|TRBV14
TGTGCCGGCAGCCAAGATGAGGCGGGAGCTGGCACAGATACGCAGTATTTT
CAGSQDEAGAGTDTQYF
>TRBJ2-4|TRBD1|few|TRBV29-1
TGCAGCGTCAGGGACAGGGGTACCAAAAACATTCAGTACTTC
CSVRDRGTKNIQYF
>TRBJ1-2|-|once|TRBV12-3/TRBV12-4
TGTGCCAGCAGTTTATATAGCGGACAGAACTATGGCTACACCTTC
CASSLYSGQNYGYTF
>TRBJ2-5|-|-|TRBV6-2/TRBV6-3
TGTGCCAGCAGTTACGCGGTCCGAATGGAGACCCAGTACTTC
CASSYAVRMETQYF
>TRBJ2-2|-|once|TRBV2
TGTGCCAGCAGTGAAAGTCGGCCCGTTGACGGGGAGCTGTTTTTT
CASSESRPVDGELFF
>TRBJ2-7|TRBD1|-|TRBV27
TGTGCCAGCAGTTCACGAGGGGGCTACTCCTACGAGCAGTACTTC
CASSSRGGYSYEQYF
>TRBJ1-2|-|-|TRBV29-1
TGCAGCGGGATGGGGGACTATGGCTACACCTTC
CSGMGDYGYTF
>TRBJ1-2|-|few|TRBV12-3/TRBV12-4
TGTGCCAGCAGTTTAGGGATGGGGGGCTACACCTTC
CASSLGMGGYTF
>TRBJ2-1|TRBD2|-|TRBV6-1
TGTGCCAGCAGTGAAGGATTAGCGGGGAGCTCCTACAATGAGCAGTTCTTC
CASSEGLAGSSYNEQFF
>TRBJ1-1|TRBD1|-|TRBV4-3
TGCGCCAGCAGCCAACGTCCCGGGACAGGGGGCACTGAAGCTTTCTTT
CASSQRPGTGGTEAFF
>TRBJ2-3|TRBD2|many|TRBV6-4
TGTGCCAGCAGGGGACTAGCGGGGGACACAGATACGCAGTATTTT
CASRGLAGDTDTQYF
>TRBJ2-7|TRBD2|few|TRBV12-3/TRBV12-4
TGTGCCAGCAGCGACACTAGCGGGGTCTCCTACGAGCAGTACTTC
CASSDTSGVSYEQYF
>TRBJ2-1|TRBD1|-|TRBV5-1
TGCGCCAGCAGCAAACGGACAGGGGGGGAGCGGGGCCTCTACAATGAGCAGTTCTTC
CASSKRTGGERGLYNEQFF
>TRBJ2-7|-|-|TRBV7-6
TGTGCCAGCAGCCTCTGGGGAGGCAGACAAATGTACGAGCAGTACTTC
CASSLWGGRQMYEQYF
>TRBJ2-5|-|-|TRBV5-1
TGCGCCAGCAGCTTGGCGTCAGATCCCAATGAGCAGTACTTC
CASSLASDPNEQYF
>TRBJ2-3|-|-|TRBV4-1
TGCGCCAGCAGTCTGATGGGGTTTCGCACAGATACGCAGTATTTT
CASSLMGFRTDTQYF
>TRBJ2-3|TRBD1|-|TRBV7-2
TGTGCCAGCAGCATTGACAGGGGTTCGCAGTATTTT
CASSIDRGSQYF
>TRBJ2-1|TRBD2|-|TRBV7-8
TGTGCCAGCAGCCCCAGACTAGCGGGGGCGGACAATGAGCAGTTCTTC
CASSPRLAGADNEQFF